The clone carrying this T cell receptor beta chain was picked up many times. At one end the junction does not follow the germline gene, possibly because of a read error. This sample was included in a study of CD8 T cells in ankylosing spondylitis. In germline, CDR1 is SNHLY, CDR2 FYNNEI. The CDR3 is 15 residues long. TCRdb passed the 5' RACE reads through MiXCR, listing each CDR3 protein once. The top ten hold about 1% of the sample, which has around 300,000 distinct CDR3 sequences, 14% to 15% seen once. Sequencing was carried out using blood, either unsorted or a sorted T cell fraction (not recorded which). V usage is TRBV2 and J usage is TRBJ1-4, with a weak D call TRBD1 (6 bases). This TCR was recovered from a male donor with ankylosing spondylitis or in good health (not recorded which). Written as DNA, the CDR3 is TGTGCCAGCAGGGACGTCGGGACATGGGGTGAAGAACTGTTTTTT. Protein product: CASRDVGTWGEELFF.